These 29 T cell receptor beta chains share one sample of origin, sequenced in a study of regulatory T cells in long-lasting Graves disease. CDR3-region Arm-PCR and iRepertoire HTBI primers produced the TCR beta libraries. TCRdb redid the calling of the multiplex PCR reads with MiXCR, one entry per CDR3 protein. This sample carries about 620,000 distinct CDR3 sequences, around 17% of them seen once, and the ten largest clones take under 20%. Time point defined: newly diagnosed GD, antithyroid drugs for less than 3 months. Following extraction of RNA from PBMCs, that RNA was used to make the TCR library. A further study also used this sample, focusing on T cells in Graves' hyperthyroidism and ophthalmopathy.

Sequences were derived from peripheral blood mononuclear cells (PBMCs), sampled at new diagnosis, from a patient treated with antithyroid drugs. These receptors all stem from a woman younger than 45 with Graves disease.

This clonotype was counted only a few times. The chain is built from TRBV28 and TRBJ1-5, with 7 nucleotides matching TRBD1. Per germline, CDR1 MDHEN and CDR2 SYDVKM. With V trimmed by 6 bases and J by 9 bases, 11 bases remained unmatched. The CDR3 has 14 amino acids. The CDR3 loop is CASRFAAGGRPQHF. As DNA, the CDR3 is TGTGCCAGCAGGTTTGCAGCAGGGGGTCGGCCCCAGCATTTT.

This clonotype was counted once. The chain links TRBV3-1 to TRBJ1-5, with D possibly matching TRBD1 (6 bases). CDR3 length equals 16 residues. Germline values: CDR1 LGHDT, CDR2 YNNKEL (reference sequence). The V end was cut by 1 base, the J end by 4 bases, with 14 bases between. The CDR3 DNA is TGTGCCAGCAGCCAAGGTGGAGGGGGGATTAATCAGCCCCAGCATTTT. This encodes CASSQGGGGINQPQHF.

This clonotype was seen repeatedly, ten times or more. The chain combines TRBV27 with TRBJ2-5, with D perhaps being TRBD1 or TRBD2 (5 bases each). Germline CDR1 is MNHEY and CDR2 is SMNVEV (reference sequence). V lost 5 bases and J lost 4, with 20 bases in between. CDR3 length equals 16 residues. CDR3 sequence reads: CASSAYRDPAAETQYF. The CDR3 DNA reads as TGTGCCAGCAGTGCCTACCGGGACCCCGCCGCAGAGACCCAGTACTTC.

This clonotype was counted a single time. The chain joins TRBV12-3 or TRBV12-4 to TRBJ2-3; 10 bases fit TRBD2. The CDR3 has 15 amino acids. Losses at the gene ends were 2 bases for V and 6 bases for J; bases not matched to a gene: 5. Written as DNA, the CDR3 is TGTGCCAGCAGTTTAAGAGCGGGGGGGCCGGATACGCAGTATTTT. Residues: CASSLRAGGPDTQYF.

This clonotype appeared many times. The germline gene is not matched at one end of the junction; a read error may be the cause. The J gene is TRBJ2-2, the V gene TRBV6-1; D is uncertain. The CDR3 length is 14 residues. Germline-derived CDR1 and CDR2 are MNHNS and SASEGT. The CDR3 reads CASSEARQWAKPAF. Written as DNA, the CDR3 is TGTGCCAGCAGTGAAGCGCGACAATGGGCCAAGCCTGCGTTT.

This clonotype was found many times. V gene TRBV28 combines with J gene TRBJ2-3; 10 bases align to TRBD2. Trimming cost V 6 bases and J 4 bases; bases outside gene matches: 7. This CDR3 contains 15 residues. Germline-derived CDR1 and CDR2 are MDHEN and SYDVKM. The CDR3, as DNA: TGTGCCAGCAGCCTTCTAGCGGGAGCGGCAGATACGCAGTATTTT. Amino acid sequence: CASSLLAGAADTQYF.

This clonotype showed up many times. V is TRBV28 and J is TRBJ1-4; D gene ambiguous. CDR3 length: 14 residues. The V gene's germline CDR1 is MDHEN and CDR2 SYDVKM. The ends were cut back, 11 bases at V and 7 bases at J, with 20 bases in the middle. CDR3 in amino acids: CAVSGQATLEKLFF. Written as DNA, the CDR3 is TGTGCCGTCAGTGGGCAGGCTACACTTGAAAAACTGTTTTTT.

This clonotype was observed many times. The rearrangement links TRBV28 to TRBJ2-7; 9 positions match TRBD2. This CDR3 has 15 amino acids. V shed 6 bases, J shed 4 bases, and the junction held 10 bases outside the gene matches. Germline lookup yields CDR1 MDHEN and CDR2 SYDVKM. Here the CDR3 reads CASSRAGGLGYEQYF. DNA of the CDR3: TGTGCCAGCAGCAGAGCGGGAGGCCTGGGTTACGAGCAGTACTTC.

This clonotype was recorded at least ten times. The rearrangement uses TRBV7-9 and TRBJ2-1; TRBD2 matches 12 bases. This CDR3 is built from 14 residues. J lost 12 bases, V lost 7 bases, and 10 bases had no gene match. Germline CDR1 SEHNR, CDR2 FQNEAQ (reference sequence). This chain's CDR3 is CASTDSKGLAGQFF. The CDR3 nucleotides read TGTGCCAGCACCGATTCGAAGGGACTAGCGGGGCAGTTCTTC. The whole variable domain, filled in from reference TRBV7-9 and TRBJ2-1, reads DTGVSQNPRHKITKRGQNVTFRCDPISEHNRLYWYRQTLGQGPEFLTYFQNEAQLEKSRLLSDRFSAERPKGSFSTLEIQRTEQGDSAMYLCASTDSKGLAGQFFGPGTRLTVL.

This clonotype has at least ten counts. The genes are TRBV6-5 and TRBJ2-1; TRBD1 agrees at 10 bases. Germline V gene sequence: CDR1 MNHEY, CDR2 SVGAGI. The CDR3 is 15 amino acids. J lost 4 bases, V lost 3 bases, and 3 bases had no gene match. The CDR3 DNA reads as TGTGCCAGCAGTTATCAGGGACAGGGGTACAATGAGCAGTTCTTC. As protein: CASSYQGQGYNEQFF.

A few counts support this clonotype. This rearrangement joins TRBV15 to TRBJ2-5; 8 bases line up with TRBD2. Germline V gene lookup returns CDR1 LNHNV and CDR2 YYDKDF (reference sequence). Trimming at V came to 0 bases and at J to 5 bases, leaving 2 bases not matched to a gene. This CDR3 spans 14 amino acids. CDR3 loop: CATSRDSGKETQYF. CDR3 sequence (DNA): TGTGCCACCAGCAGAGATAGCGGGAAGGAGACCCAGTACTTC.

This clonotype was detected ten times or more. The chain is built from TRBV20-1 and TRBJ2-7, with a possible D match to TRBD2 (6 bases). Trimming left V 5 bases short and J 6 bases short, with 23 bases between. Germline CDR1 DFQATT, CDR2 SNEGSKA (reference sequence). The CDR3 has 15 residues. CDR3 protein: CSALPFRGGTAEQYF. The CDR3 region has the DNA TGCAGTGCTCTCCCTTTTCGGGGCGGGACTGCCGAGCAGTACTTC.

The chain links TRBV20-1 to TRBJ1-5; TRBD1 matches at 9 bases. Germline V gene data show CDR1 as DFQATT and CDR2 as SNEGSKA (reference sequence). V trimming: 6 bases; J trimming: 0 bases; junction bases outside the gene matches: 3. The CDR3 runs 14 residues. CDR3 sequence: CSAAQGASNQPQHF. CDR3 sequence (DNA): TGCAGTGCCGCACAGGGGGCTAGCAATCAGCCCCAGCATTTT.

The chain carries TRBV7-2 and TRBJ2-7; D is ambiguous. Germline V gene sequence: CDR1 SGHTA, CDR2 FQGNSA. Between the trimmed V and J ends, which lost 3 bases and 4 bases, there was a span of 10 bases. The CDR3 spans 13 residues. The CDR3 region has the DNA TGTGCCAGCAGCTTTTCGAAGAATTACGAGCAGTACTTC. It is translated as CASSFSKNYEQYF.

J is TRBJ2-7 and V is TRBV6-1; TRBD2 aligns across 8 bases. The germline gives CDR1 MNHNS, CDR2 SASEGT. V was pared by 3 bases and J by 9 bases, with 10 bases of the junction left unmatched. This CDR3 is built from 14 residues. The CDR3 region has the DNA TGTGCCAGCAGTGATAGCGGGGTCCTCCAGGGGCAGTACTTC. Its translation is CASSDSGVLQGQYF.

CDR3 in DNA: TGTGCCAGCAGCCTCTTACCACAGGGGAACAATTCACCCCTCCACTTT. Translated, it gives CASSLLPQGNNSPLHF. The chain combines TRBV7-2 with TRBJ1-6; 7 nucleotides match TRBD1. Germline lookup yields CDR1 SGHTA and CDR2 FQGNSA. There are 16 residues in the CDR3. The junction had 11 bases not matched to a gene; V was cut back by 5 bases and J by 7 bases.

The V and J genes are TRBV19 and TRBJ2-3; 9 bases line up with TRBD1. J was trimmed by 3 bases and V by 8 bases; bases with no gene match: 12. Germline CDR1 LNHDA, CDR2 SQIVND (reference sequence). The CDR3 has 16 residues. The CDR3 loop is CASPNGQGPCTDTQYF. CDR3 DNA sequence: TGTGCCAGTCCTAACGGACAGGGGCCGTGTACAGATACGCAGTATTTT. Combining the CDR3 with reference TRBV19 and TRBJ2-3 gives the whole variable domain DGGITQSPKYLFRKEGQNVTLSCEQNLNHDAMYWYRQDPGQGLRLIYYSQIVNDFQKGDIAEGYSVSREKKESFPLTVTSAQKNPTAFYLCASPNGQGPCTDTQYFGPGTRLTVL.

There are many counts of this clonotype. V gene TRBV15 combines with J gene TRBJ1-2, with D maybe TRBD1 (6 bases). Germline lookup yields CDR1 LNHNV and CDR2 YYDKDF (reference sequence). This CDR3 is 14 amino acids long. Trimming took off 0 bases at V and 7 bases at J, with 12 bases between the two ends. CDR3 DNA: TGTGCCACCAGCAGAGATCTGGGGGGCGCTGGCTACACCTTC. It translates to CATSRDLGGAGYTF.

This clonotype was observed a few times. The chain couples TRBV20-1 to TRBJ2-7, with 7 bases lining up with TRBD2. V trimming: 3 bases; J trimming: 3 bases; junction bases outside the gene matches: 8. Per germline, CDR1 DFQATT and CDR2 SNEGSKA (reference sequence). CDR3 length: 14 amino acids. The CDR3: CSASRPSGNYEQYF. In DNA, the CDR3 is TGCAGTGCTAGTCGTCCTAGCGGCAACTACGAGCAGTACTTC.

V and J are TRBV5-1 and TRBJ2-5; D possibly corresponds to TRBD1 (6 bases). This CDR3 has 16 amino acids. V dropped 6 bases and J dropped 1 base, with 19 bases sitting between them. Germline V gene sequence: CDR1 SGHRS, CDR2 YFSETQ. The DNA for the CDR3 is TGCGCCAGCACTCCGGGACACACTTCTTCCCAAGAGACCCAGTACTTC. It is translated as CASTPGHTSSQETQYF. Combining the CDR3 with reference TRBV5-1 and TRBJ2-5 gives the whole variable domain KAGVTQTPRYLIKTRGQQVTLSCSPISGHRSVSWYQQTPGQGLQFLFEYFSETQRNKGNFPGRFSGRQFSNSRSEMNVSTLELGDSALYLCASTPGHTSSQETQYFGPGTRLLVL.

This clonotype was seen repeatedly, ten times or more. This sequence joins TRBV28 and TRBJ1-4; 9 bases match TRBD1. Looked up from germline, CDR1 is MDHEN and CDR2 is SYDVKM. The CDR3 is 15 amino acids. V dropped 4 bases and J dropped 8; count of bases not matched to a gene: 8. CDR3 in DNA: TGTGCCAGCAGTTCATCCCGGGACAGGGTCGAAAAACTGTTTTTT. It translates to CASSSSRDRVEKLFF.

With regard to this clonotype: A much larger clone is a single base away; this may be a read error. The conserved phenylalanine or tryptophan is not found at the CDR3 terminus, so this likely reflects a read error. This chain links TRBV25-1 with TRBJ1-4; D is undetermined. Germline V gene data show CDR1 as MGHDK and CDR2 as SYGVNS. Trimming shortened V by 2 bases and J by 4 bases, and 8 bases separated the two germline ends. CDR3 size: 14 residues. CDR3 sequence reads: CASSEQQSNEKLFL. The CDR3 DNA reads as TGTGCCAGCAGTGAACAACAGAGTAATGAAAAACTGTTTCTT.

This clonotype showed up many times. A far larger clone lies a single base away; this is likely a read error. The chain combines TRBV15 with TRBJ1-1; D unresolved. The CDR3 has 13 residues. The ends were cut back, 5 bases at V and 1 base at J, with 8 bases in the middle. The germline CDR1 and CDR2 sequences are LNHNV and YYDKDF (reference sequence). The CDR3 nucleotides are TGTGCCACCAGCCTCTCCCAGAACACTGAAGCTTTCTTT. Translated: CATSLSQNTEAFF.

This clonotype came up many times. The rearrangement links TRBV28 to TRBJ2-7, with D possibly TRBD2 on 6 matching bases. CDR3 length: 11 amino acids. The germline gives CDR1 MDHEN, CDR2 SYDVKM. The ends were cut back, 8 bases at V and 3 bases at J, with 8 bases in the middle. The CDR3 region has the DNA TGTGCCAGCCGGGGAGGCTACGAGCAGTACTTC. Amino acids: CASRGGYEQYF.

The chain uses TRBV7-2 and TRBJ1-2; TRBD1 agrees at 7 bases. Trimming at V came to 1 base and at J to 11 bases, leaving 4 bases not matched to a gene. CDR1 and CDR2 from the germline V gene are SGHTA and FQGNSA. The CDR3 is made up of 12 amino acids. The CDR3 DNA is TGTGCCAGCAGCTTAGTGACAGGGCAGTACACCTTC. This gives the protein CASSLVTGQYTF.

The chain joins TRBV3-1 to TRBJ2-7; TRBD1 is a possible D gene (6 bases). This CDR3 spans 13 amino acids. V was shortened by 4 bases and J by 6 bases, with 13 bases between the two germline ends. Germline V gene data show CDR1 as LGHDT and CDR2 as YNNKEL (reference sequence). CDR3 bases: TGTGCCAGCAGCCCCGCGGAAGGGGGCGAGCAGTACTTC. Translated: CASSPAEGGEQYF.

CDR3 residues: CATLDRIPYGYTF. For the CDR3, the DNA is TGTGCCACCCTAGACAGGATTCCCTATGGCTACACCTTC. The chain uses TRBV28 and TRBJ1-2; TRBD1 might be the D (6 bases). Germline CDR1 MDHEN, CDR2 SYDVKM. CDR3 size: 13 residues. Trimming removed 10 bases at V and 4 bases at J, with 16 bases between.

The J gene is TRBJ2-1, the V gene TRBV5-1; weak D call: TRBD2 (5 bases). This CDR3 region has 16 residues. In germline, CDR1 is SGHRS, CDR2 YFSETQ. The V end lost 0 bases, the J end lost 4 bases, and 14 bases lay between the germline ends. CDR3 in DNA: TGCGCCAGCAGCTTGGATCCTCCGAGGGAGTACAATGAGCAGTTCTTC. It specifies CASSLDPPREYNEQFF.

This chain links TRBV7-9 with TRBJ1-6; 8 bases are shared with TRBD1. CDR1 is SEHNR and CDR2 is FQNEAQ in the germline V gene (reference sequence). With V trimmed by 8 bases and J by 0 bases, 12 bases remained unmatched. The CDR3 totals 18 residues. Here the CDR3 DNA reads TGTGCCAGCGGCCCCGGACAGGGCTTAAGCTCCTATAATTCACCCCTCCACTTT. It specifies CASGPGQGLSSYNSPLHF. Filled out from reference TRBV7-9 and TRBJ1-6, the complete variable domain reads DTGVSQNPRHKITKRGQNVTFRCDPISEHNRLYWYRQTLGQGPEFLTYFQNEAQLEKSRLLSDRFSAERPKGSFSTLEIQRTEQGDSAMYLCASGPGQGLSSYNSPLHFGNGTRLTVT.